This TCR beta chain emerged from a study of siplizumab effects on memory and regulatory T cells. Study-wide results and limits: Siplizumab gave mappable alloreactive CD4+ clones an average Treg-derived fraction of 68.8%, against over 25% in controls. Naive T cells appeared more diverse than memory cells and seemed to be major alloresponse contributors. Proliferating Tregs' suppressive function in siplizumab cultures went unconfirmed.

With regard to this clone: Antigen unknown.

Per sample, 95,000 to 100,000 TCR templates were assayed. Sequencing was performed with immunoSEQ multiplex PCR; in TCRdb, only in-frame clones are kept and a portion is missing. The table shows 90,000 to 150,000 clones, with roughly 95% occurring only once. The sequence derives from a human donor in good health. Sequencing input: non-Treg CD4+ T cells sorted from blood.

The CDR3 loop is CSVGLGTEGSPLHF. For the CDR3, the DNA is TGCAGCGTGGGGCTGGGAACGGAAGGTTCACCCCTCCACTTT. The chain carries TRBV29-1 and TRBJ1-6; perhaps TRBD1 as D (5 bases). The germline V gene encodes CDR1 SQVTM and CDR2 ANQGSEA. V was clipped by 6 bases and J by 9 bases, with 18 bases between them. CDR3 length: 14 residues.